The rows below give T cell receptor beta chains drawn from one sample of a study of T cell responses to AZD1222 COVID-19 vaccine. The data were produced by immunoSEQ multiplex PCR, yet TCRdb's version contains in-frame clones alone and is incomplete. The profile shows 250,000 or so clones, 80% to 95% of them singletons. The sequenced sample was peripheral blood, obtained on day 0 of AZD1222 vaccination. The receptors were gathered from an adult in good health. CDR3s include the opening cysteine and the closing phenylalanine or tryptophan. A D gene is named only where the DNA matches it firmly. Clone size is not always given. Where it is, it says once, few, many or a class for expanded clones.

d_call j_call clone_size v_call cdr3_nt cdr3_aa
- TRBJ2-2 once TRBV21-1 TGTGCCAGCAGCAAAGTGTCTAGCGGGGGCCACACCGGGGAGCTGTTTTTT CASSKVSSGGHTGELFF
- TRBJ1-1 once TRBV19 TGTGCCAGCCGCAGTGAGGGTGAAGCTTTCTTT CASRSEGEAFF
TRBD2 TRBJ2-1 - TRBV6-2/TRBV6-3 TGTGCCAGCAGTGGTCCGGGACTAGGCTTTGTCAATGAGCAGTTCTTC CASSGPGLGFVNEQFF
TRBD1 TRBJ2-7 - TRBV5-1 TGCGCCAGCAGCCACGGACAGGGAGCCTACGAGCAGTACTTC CASSHGQGAYEQYF
- TRBJ1-2 - TRBV12-3/TRBV12-4 TGTGCCAGCAGCCGAGGGAGCGTGGGGGGCTACACCTTC CASSRGSVGGYTF
- TRBJ1-4 - TRBV5-6 TGTGCCAGCAGCTTGGCCACTTGGAGCGGAACTAATGAAAAACTGTTTTTT CASSLATWSGTNEKLFF
TRBD1 TRBJ1-6 few TRBV7-2 TGTGCCAGCAGCTCTACTCGCAGGGGGCTAGCACCCCTCCACTTT CASSSTRRGLAPLHF
- TRBJ1-1 - TRBV28 TGTGCCAGCACTTATCCCTCAGGGTTCAAAGCTTTCTTT CASTYPSGFKAFF
TRBD1 TRBJ2-5 - TRBV3-1/TRBV3-2 TGTGCCAGCAGCCAAGCAGGGGGTGGCGAGACCCAGTACTTC CASSQAGGGETQYF
- TRBJ2-7 - TRBV6-1 TGTGCCAGCAGTGAGACCCTCCCCGGGGCCTTCTACGAGCAGTACTTC CASSETLPGAFYEQYF
- TRBJ2-7 - TRBV4-3 TGCGCCAGCAGCCAATCGACAGTCGACTACGAGCAGTACTTC CASSQSTVDYEQYF
- TRBJ1-2 once TRBV12-3/TRBV12-4 TGTGCCAGCAGTTTAGGCCAACCTGGTCGCTACACCTTC CASSLGQPGRYTF
- TRBJ1-1 - TRBV27 TGTGCCAGCAGTTTTAATAGGAACAGAGAAGCTTTCTTT CASSFNRNREAFF
TRBD1 TRBJ1-2 few TRBV5-4 TGTGCCAGCAGCGTAAGGACAGGGGGTACCTATGGCTACACCTTC CASSVRTGGTYGYTF
- TRBJ2-7 - TRBV2 TGTGCCATCGGACAGTCCTCCTACGAGCAGTACTTC CAIGQSSYEQYF
- TRBJ1-5 - TRBV19 TGTGCCAGTAGTCCAGACACGCATCAGCCCCAGCATTTT CASSPDTHQPQHF
TRBD1 TRBJ2-7 - TRBV28 TGTGCCGTCCTAGACAGGGGAACCTTAGGCCCCTACGAGCAGTACTTC CAVLDRGTLGPYEQYF
TRBD1 TRBJ1-2 - TRBV6-5 TGTGCCAGCAGTCCAGTCATGACAGGGTTGGGCGGCTACACCTTC CASSPVMTGLGGYTF
- TRBJ1-5 - TRBV19 TGTGCCAGTAGTATATTAGATCAGCCCCAGCATTTT CASSILDQPQHF
TRBD1 TRBJ1-1 - TRBV9 TGTGCCAGCTCCCCTCGTGCGCAGGGGGACACTGAAGCTTTCTTT CASSPRAQGDTEAFF
TRBD2 TRBJ2-1 - TRBV19 TGTGCCAGTAGTATTACGGGGGAGGGCTACAATGAGCAGTTCTTC CASSITGEGYNEQFF
- TRBJ2-2 - TRBV13 TGTGCCAGCAGCTTAAGGCAGCTCATGGGCGGGGAGCTGTTTTTT CASSLRQLMGGELFF
- TRBJ2-3 - TRBV5-6 TGTGCCAGCAGCTTGGGGCTAGCTTTCGGGGTGGATACGCAGTATTTT CASSLGLAFGVDTQYF
- TRBJ1-2 few TRBV29-1 TGCAGCCTTGGGGATAACTATGGCTACACCTTC CSLGDNYGYTF
TRBD2 TRBJ2-1 once TRBV7-2 TGTGCCAGCAGCCCTTCCCTAGCGGGTTCCTACAATGAGCAGTTCTTC CASSPSLAGSYNEQFF
TRBD1 TRBJ1-1 - TRBV6-1 TGTGCCAGCAGTGCTCGGGACAGGGGGAGTTGGAACACTGAAGCTTTCTTT CASSARDRGSWNTEAFF